This note documents a single T cell receptor (beta chain) sequence. Its cognate antigen is unknown. The conserved phenylalanine or tryptophan normally closing the CDR3 is absent here, so this likely arose from a read error. The DNA is omitted, as the CDR3 cannot be located on it reliably, and the CDR3 follows TCRdb's listing. This specimen comes from a study of CD8 T cells in ankylosing spondylitis. Study observations and caveats: What appeared characteristic of ankylosing spondylitis blood was a TCR beta motif of eight or nine highly homologous variants. Reportedly, significant enrichment of disease-linked clones occurred in matched ankylosing spondylitis synovial fluid. Reports of some motif variants in reactive arthritis synovial fluid and blood predate this one.

The CDR3 has 8 amino acids, counting both end residues. The authors made TCR beta libraries by quantitative 5'-RACE with molecular barcodes. TCRdb redid the calling of the 5' RACE reads with MiXCR, one entry per CDR3 protein. The table records about 260,000 distinct CDR3 sequences, roughly a quarter of them present only once. The genes are TRBV12-3 or TRBV12-4 and TRBJ2-5. This clonotype was sampled from a male donor with ankylosing spondylitis or in good health (not recorded which). The sample was blood, either unsorted or a sorted T cell fraction (not recorded which). The CDR3 reads CASSTEVS.